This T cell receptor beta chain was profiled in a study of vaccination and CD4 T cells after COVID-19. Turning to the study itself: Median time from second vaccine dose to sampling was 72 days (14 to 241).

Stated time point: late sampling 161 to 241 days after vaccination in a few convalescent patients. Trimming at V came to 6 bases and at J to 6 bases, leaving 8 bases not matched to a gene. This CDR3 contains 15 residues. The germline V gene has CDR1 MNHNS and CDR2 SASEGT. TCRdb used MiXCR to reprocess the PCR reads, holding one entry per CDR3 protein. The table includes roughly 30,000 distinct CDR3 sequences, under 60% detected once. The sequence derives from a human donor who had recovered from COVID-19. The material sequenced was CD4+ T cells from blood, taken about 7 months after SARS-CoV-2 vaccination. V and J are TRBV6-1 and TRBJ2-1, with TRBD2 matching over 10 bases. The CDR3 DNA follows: TGTGCCAGCAGCCATCCGGGACTAGCGCCCAATGAGCAGTTCTTC. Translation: CASSHPGLAPNEQFF.